The clone carrying this T cell receptor (beta chain) was observed once. Sequenced by immunoSEQ multiplex PCR; TCRdb stores in-frame clones only, minus some. The sample records tens of thousands of clones, 85% to 90% being singletons. The data derive from a study of radiotherapy plus CTLA-4 blockade in lung cancer. Study context: Disease control was present in under 35% of patients, and objective responses in under 20%.

This sample comprised peripheral blood, obtained from a patient treated with radiotherapy plus ipilimumab. The source of this sequence is a human donor with non-small cell lung cancer that progressed on radiotherapy plus ipilimumab.

Written as DNA, the CDR3 is TGTGCCTGGAGTGGGGGGGGCAATCAGCCCCAGCATTTT. It codes for CAWSGGGNQPQHF. V is TRBV30 and J is TRBJ1-5, with D possibly matching TRBD1 (5 bases). V was trimmed by 1 base and J by 2 bases, leaving 6 bases between them. Germline V lookup: CDR1 GTSNPN, CDR2 SVGIG (reference sequence). The CDR3 runs 13 residues.